The clone carrying this TCR beta chain occurred a few times. Under the authors' procedure: Estimated nucleated cell counts came from reference gene primer amplification. Sequencing used immunoSEQ multiplex PCR; TCRdb keeps in-frame clones, though not all of them. The V and J calls and clone size are taken from that table; D and trimming were inferred from the DNA. The sample holds around 18,000 clones; about 80% are singletons and the top ten take 9.5% to 11%. This record comes from a study of blood T cell repertoires in COVID-19. Study information: Sites across the United States, Italy and Spain contributed samples from acute and convalescent COVID-19. PBMCs, B-cell-depleted T cells, or T cells provided the cDNA or gDNA that made up the material.

CDR1 and CDR2 from the germline V gene are MNHNS and SASEGT. The length of the CDR3 is 14 residues. V lost 4 bases and J lost 4; bases outside the gene matches: 3. The TCR comes from a man older than 75 with acute or convalescent COVID-19. The sample consisted of peripheral blood. This rearrangement joins TRBV6-1 to TRBJ2-3, with 9 bases matching TRBD2. The DNA of the CDR3 is TGTGCCAGCAGTGCAGCGGGGGGAGCAGATACGCAGTATTTT. Translation: CASSAAGGADTQYF.